The next 30 T cell receptor beta chains were all read from a single sample in a study of CD8 T cells in ankylosing spondylitis. Antigen specificity for these receptors is unknown. Findings of the study overall: It appeared that ankylosing spondylitis blood was characterized by a TCR beta motif of about eight highly homologous variants.

TCRdb processed the 5' RACE reads anew with MiXCR; each CDR3 protein has one entry. This sample has hundreds of thousands of distinct CDR3 sequences, with about an eighth found just once. The sample comprised blood, either unsorted or a sorted T cell fraction (not recorded which). These receptors all stem from a male donor with ankylosing spondylitis.

This clonotype showed up many times. The chain recombines TRBV12-3 or TRBV12-4 with TRBJ2-1, with D possibly being TRBD2 (6 bases). With 7 bases removed from V and 9 bases from J, the gap between germline ends came to 19 bases. The CDR3 has 14 residues. The CDR3 DNA is TGTGCCAGCACTCAGGCGGGGACCTACGGTGAGCAGTTCTTC. The encoded protein is CASTQAGTYGEQFF.

The chain recombines TRBV6-5 with TRBJ1-1, with 9 bases fitting TRBD1. This CDR3 has 15 residues. Germline V gene lookup returns CDR1 MNHEY and CDR2 SVGAGI. After removal of 0 bases from V and 3 bases from J, the junction contained 2 bases not matched to a gene. CDR3 region: CASSYSGQGYTEAFF. In DNA form, the CDR3 reads TGTGCCAGCAGTTACTCTGGACAGGGGTACACTGAAGCTTTCTTT.

This clonotype was detected many times. The chain joins TRBV15 to TRBJ1-2, with TRBD1 identical over 8 bases. Germline loops: CDR1 LNHNV, CDR2 YYDKDF (reference sequence). CDR3 size: 14 residues. V was pared by 0 bases and J by 9 bases, with 6 bases of the junction left unmatched. The CDR3 sequence: CATSRDQGALSYTF. CDR3 DNA: TGTGCCACCAGCAGAGATCAGGGGGCTCTGAGCTACACCTTC. The full variable domain, its missing parts supplied by reference TRBV15 and TRBJ1-2, is DAMVIQNPRYQVTQFGKPVTLSCSQTLNHNVMYWYQQKSSQAPKLLFHYYDKDFNNEADTPDNFQSRRPNTSFCFLDIRSPGLGDTAMYLCATSRDQGALSYTFGSGTRLTVV.

This clonotype was seen many times. V and J are TRBV29-1 and TRBJ2-3; D is possibly TRBD2 (5 bases). The CDR3 is 13 residues long. CDR1 and CDR2 (germline): SQVTM, ANQGSEA. The germline V and J ends were trimmed by 7 bases and 2 bases, with 13 bases remaining between them. The CDR3 bases are TGCAGCGCCCGCCGGGATTTCACAGATACGCAGTATTTT. As protein: CSARRDFTDTQYF.

There are a few counts of this clonotype. This rearrangement joins TRBV5-1 to TRBJ1-2; 9 positions agree with TRBD1. The CDR3 totals 14 residues. After removal of 3 bases from V and 8 bases from J, the junction contained 8 bases not matched to a gene. The germline gives CDR1 SGHRS, CDR2 YFSETQ. This CDR3 reads CASSSVDRGQGYTF. The DNA for the CDR3 is TGCGCCAGCAGCTCTGTGGACAGGGGACAGGGCTACACCTTC.

Many counts were recorded for this clonotype. The V gene is TRBV7-2, the J gene TRBJ2-1; 11 bases line up with TRBD2. The CDR3 length is 15 residues. J gave up 6 bases and V 7 bases, and 8 bases lay outside the gene matches. Germline V gene data show CDR1 as SGHTA and CDR2 as FQGNSA. The CDR3 DNA is TGTGCCAGCAACCCCCCGGGACTAGCGGTCAATGAGCAGTTCTTC. The encoded protein is CASNPPGLAVNEQFF. The variable domain in full, with the rest retrieved from reference TRBV7-2 and TRBJ2-1, is GAGVSQSPSNKVTEKGKDVELRCDPISGHTALYWYRQSLGQGLEFLIYFQGNSAPDKSGLPSDRFSAERTGGSVSTLTIQRTQQEDSAVYLCASNPPGLAVNEQFFGPGTRLTVL.

This clonotype was seen a handful of times. The rearrangement joins TRBV7-2 to TRBJ2-3; 7 bases map to TRBD1. The CDR3 runs to 19 residues. Germline assignment: CDR1 SGHTA and CDR2 FQGNSA. V shed 1 base, J shed 3 bases, and the junction held 16 bases outside the gene matches. The CDR3 sequence: CASSLVESSTGLGTDTQYF. The CDR3 DNA is TGTGCCAGCAGCTTAGTGGAATCCTCGACAGGGCTGGGGACAGATACGCAGTATTTT.

This clonotype has only a few counts. The J gene is TRBJ2-5, the V gene TRBV25-1; no reliable D call. The CDR3 spans 13 residues. V was trimmed by 7 bases and J by 2 bases, leaving 11 bases between them. The germline V gene encodes CDR1 MGHDK and CDR2 SYGVNS. DNA for the CDR3: TGTGCCAGCACTTCGAGTGGGCAAGAGACCCAGTACTTC. Its protein product is CASTSSGQETQYF.

The chain is built from TRBV20-1 and TRBJ2-5; TRBD2 matches at 7 bases. Germline CDR1 is DFQATT and CDR2 is SNEGSKA (reference sequence). The junction had 11 bases not matched to a gene; V was cut back by 8 bases and J by 5 bases. The CDR3 contains 13 residues. CDR3 sequence: CSFSGLDVETQYF. In DNA, the CDR3 is TGCAGTTTCTCCGGACTAGATGTTGAGACCCAGTACTTC.

The rearrangement links TRBV20-1 to TRBJ2-2; D is unresolved. V dropped 6 bases and J dropped 1 base, with 12 bases sitting between them. The CDR3 sequence is 14 residues long. CDR1 and CDR2 (germline): DFQATT, SNEGSKA (reference sequence). The CDR3 sequence is CSARPSLNTGELFF. The CDR3 nucleotides are TGCAGTGCGAGGCCCTCATTGAACACCGGGGAGCTGTTTTTT.

This clonotype was detected only a few times. The chain combines TRBV6-1 with TRBJ1-2; D may be TRBD1 (6 bases). Trimming shortened V by 6 bases and J by 5 bases, and 16 bases separated the two germline ends. CDR3 length: 14 residues. CDR1 and CDR2 (germline): MNHNS, SASEGT. CDR3 loop: CASSRRQGWYGYTF. The CDR3 nucleotides read TGTGCCAGCAGCCGCCGGCAGGGGTGGTATGGCTACACCTTC.

This clonotype was counted many times. The chain joins TRBV6-2 or TRBV6-3 to TRBJ1-4; 11 nucleotides align to TRBD1. This CDR3 has 15 amino acids. In germline, CDR1 is MNHEY, CDR2 SVGEGT. V trimming: 6 bases; J trimming: 6 bases; junction bases outside the gene matches: 6. The CDR3 loop is CASSSPGQGDEKLFF. The CDR3, as DNA: TGTGCCAGCAGCTCACCGGGACAGGGGGATGAAAAACTGTTTTTT.

V usage is TRBV5-1 and J usage is TRBJ2-3, with 9 positions matching TRBD1. The trim removed 4 bases at V and 8 bases at J, leaving 8 bases unmatched. Germline V lookup: CDR1 SGHRS, CDR2 YFSETQ. This CDR3 region has 14 residues. CDR3 DNA sequence: TGCGCCAGCAGCCCGGGACAGGGTGATGGTACGCAGTATTTT. This encodes CASSPGQGDGTQYF.

This clonotype was picked up many times. The chain uses TRBV18 and TRBJ2-3; no definite D call. The CDR3 loop spans 11 amino acids. Germline lookup yields CDR1 KGHSH and CDR2 LQKENI. V was cut by 3 bases and J by 5 bases, with 3 bases left in between. In nucleotides, the CDR3 is TGTGCCAGCTCACCGGAAGATACGCAGTATTTT. It is translated as CASSPEDTQYF.

This clonotype was observed a handful of times. The rearrangement joins TRBV5-1 to TRBJ2-3; TRBD2 matches 12 bases. Per germline, CDR1 SGHRS and CDR2 YFSETQ. The CDR3 spans 15 residues. Unmatched junction bases numbered 5, after V lost 3 bases and J lost 6 bases. The CDR3 DNA sequence: TGCGCCAGCAGCTCGACTAGCGGGAGTCCCGATACGCAGTATTTT. This codes for CASSSTSGSPDTQYF.

This sequence joins TRBV15 and TRBJ1-6; TRBD1 might be the D (5 bases). From germline, CDR1 is LNHNV and CDR2 YYDKDF (reference sequence). The CDR3 is made up of 15 amino acids. V lost 0 bases and J 10 bases, leaving 13 bases between the germline ends. The CDR3 region is CATSRDSTGGSPLHF. The CDR3 nucleotides are TGTGCCACCAGCAGAGATTCCACGGGGGGGTCACCCCTCCACTTT.

This chain links TRBV9 with TRBJ2-7, with TRBD1 as a possible D gene (6 bases). V gave up 5 bases and J gave up 0 bases, with 18 bases separating them. CDR3 length: 16 amino acids. Germline loops: CDR1 SGDLS, CDR2 YYNGEE. CDR3 sequence: CASSATTGPNSYEQYF. The CDR3 region has the DNA TGTGCCAGCAGTGCCACTACAGGGCCCAACTCCTACGAGCAGTACTTC.

There are a few counts of this clonotype. The V and J genes are TRBV20-1 and TRBJ2-2; either TRBD1 or TRBD2 may supply D (5 bases each). The V gene's germline CDR1 is DFQATT and CDR2 SNEGSKA (reference sequence). V lost 0 bases and J lost 5, with 13 bases in between. The CDR3 is 15 amino acids. CDR3 loop: CSARDYVWGTGELFF. The CDR3 bases are TGCAGTGCTAGAGATTATGTCTGGGGGACCGGGGAGCTGTTTTTT.

This clonotype was counted only a few times. V gene TRBV2 combines with J gene TRBJ2-5, with TRBD1 as a possible D gene (6 bases). The CDR3 totals 12 residues. CDR1 is SNHLY, CDR2 FYNNEI, per germline. V was pared by 9 bases and J by 5 bases, with 13 bases between. The CDR3 sequence: CASRQVAETQYF. In nucleotides, the CDR3 is TGTGCCAGTAGACAGGTAGCGGAGACCCAGTACTTC.

The chain combines TRBV11-2 with TRBJ2-2; D remains unclear. The CDR3 covers 15 residues. V was trimmed by 5 bases and J by 0 bases, leaving 10 bases between them. Germline V lookup: CDR1 SGHAT, CDR2 FQNNGV. The CDR3 spells CASSERVSNTGELFF. CDR3 DNA: TGTGCCAGCAGCGAAAGGGTATCGAACACCGGGGAGCTGTTTTTT.

This clonotype has a handful of counts. The CDR3 DNA reads TGTGCCACATCGGGACAGCCCAATCAGCCCCAGCATTTT. It codes for CATSGQPNQPQHF. This chain uses TRBV15 with TRBJ1-5; TRBD1 matches at 7 bases. V trimming: 9 bases; J trimming: 3 bases; junction bases outside the gene matches: 5. The CDR3 extends over 13 amino acids. Looked up from germline, CDR1 is LNHNV and CDR2 is YYDKDF (reference sequence).

The chain couples TRBV29-1 to TRBJ1-1; 9 bases are a match to TRBD1. V dropped 8 bases and J dropped 6; count of bases not matched to a gene: 7. This CDR3 is built from 12 residues. The germline V gene has CDR1 SQVTM and CDR2 ANQGSEA. CDR3 sequence: CSYDRGWSEAFF. In nucleotides, the CDR3 is TGCAGCTACGACAGGGGGTGGTCTGAAGCTTTCTTT.

Concerning this clonotype itself: It may be a read error: a sequence one base away is much more abundant. Here the CDR3 omits its conserved ending phenylalanine or tryptophan, so a read error is the likely source. The V gene is TRBV2, the J gene TRBJ1-4; D remains unclear. From germline, CDR1 is SNHLY and CDR2 FYNNEI. The CDR3 spans 12 residues. With 6 bases removed from V and 11 bases from J, the gap between germline ends came to 13 bases. CDR3 in amino acids: CASRPFGGKLFL. CDR3 in DNA: TGTGCCAGCAGACCTTTTGGTGGGAAACTGTTTCTT.

The V and J genes are TRBV7-2 and TRBJ1-2; D may be TRBD1 (5 bases). V lost 1 base, J lost 7 bases, and 10 bases lay in between. CDR1 SGHTA and CDR2 FQGNSA come from the germline V gene. The CDR3 is 13 amino acids. The CDR3 DNA is TGTGCCAGCAGCTTAGGGGGGAATGGTGGCTACACCTTC. Residues: CASSLGGNGGYTF.

The chain uses TRBV20-1 and TRBJ2-7; no reliable D call. Germline CDR1 DFQATT, CDR2 SNEGSKA (reference sequence). This CDR3 has 12 amino acids. V was cut by 3 bases and J by 5 bases, with 11 bases left in between. CDR3 loop: CSASAWSHEQYF. In DNA form, the CDR3 reads TGCAGTGCTAGCGCCTGGTCTCACGAGCAGTACTTC.

The chain links TRBV4-1 to TRBJ1-5, with D tentatively TRBD1 (6 bases). This CDR3 contains 15 residues. V lost 2 bases to trimming and J lost 9 bases, with 17 bases between them. Germline CDR1 MGHRA, CDR2 YSYEKL. The CDR3 region is CASSQPDRTAGPQHF. CDR3 nucleotides: TGCGCCAGCAGCCAACCCGACAGGACCGCGGGGCCCCAGCATTTT.

V gene TRBV5-1 combines with J gene TRBJ1-1, with D possibly being TRBD1 (5 bases). CDR1 is SGHRS, CDR2 YFSETQ, per germline. This CDR3 is built from 14 residues. The V end lost 0 bases, the J end lost 6 bases, and 12 bases lay between the germline ends. The CDR3 bases are TGCGCCAGCAGCTTGGACCCAGGGCGCGCTGAAGCTTTCTTT. It translates to CASSLDPGRAEAFF.

The rearrangement joins TRBV30 to TRBJ1-5; D gene ambiguous. Trimming removed 3 bases at V and 0 bases at J, with 9 bases between. This CDR3 spans 14 amino acids. CDR1 GTSNPN and CDR2 SVGIG come from the germline V gene (reference sequence). The CDR3 nucleotides are TGTGCCTGGAGCCCAGGATATAGCAATCAGCCCCAGCATTTT. Its translation is CAWSPGYSNQPQHF.

This clonotype turned up a few times. The gene calls are TRBV10-3 and TRBJ2-2, with no clear D. Trimming stripped 5 bases from V and 1 base from J, with 17 bases between. Germline lookup yields CDR1 ENHRY and CDR2 SYGVKD. The CDR3 covers 17 residues. The DNA of the CDR3 is TGTGCCATCAGTCCGACAAGTAACGGAAGGAACACCGGGGAGCTGTTTTTT. Its protein is CAISPTSNGRNTGELFF.

This rearrangement joins TRBV5-1 to TRBJ1-1; 9 positions match TRBD1. The germline gives CDR1 SGHRS, CDR2 YFSETQ. This CDR3 is 14 amino acids long. V shed 7 bases, J shed 1 base, and the junction held 5 bases outside the gene matches. CDR3 protein: CASETGGTNTEAFF. CDR3 in DNA: TGCGCCAGCGAAACAGGGGGCACGAACACTGAAGCTTTCTTT.